This T cell receptor beta chain derives from a study of shared clonotypes between healthy human individuals. The study, taken as a whole, reports: The study's rarefaction showed incomplete sorted-subset sequencing despite large depth. Limited genetic and exposure-history diversity came from having few donors.

Donation came from healthy HIV-negative adults that had no recent acute infections or vaccinations. CD45RA-negative memory and CD45RA+ naive subsets were split from the CD4+ cells. Looked up from germline, CDR1 is SGHNT and CDR2 is YENEEA. V shed 5 bases and J shed 2 bases, with 15 bases lying between them. The CDR3 has 15 residues. In the case of this clone: What it recognizes is unknown.

Measured with immunoSEQ multiplex PCR; TCRdb has only the in-frame clones, and not every one. This table holds 2 million to 2.5 million clones, roughly 93% found once. Sequences were obtained from naive CD4+ T cells from PBMCs. Subset specified: CD45RA+ positively selected. The chain links TRBV11-3 to TRBJ1-2; maybe TRBD1 (5 bases). The sequence came from a man aged 18 to 29 in good health. Some clones in this sample may be carry-over from other donors' samples. CDR3 sequence (DNA): TGTGCCAGCAGCCCTCCTTGGGGGGGGAACTATGGCTACACCTTC. This gives the protein CASSPPWGGNYGYTF.